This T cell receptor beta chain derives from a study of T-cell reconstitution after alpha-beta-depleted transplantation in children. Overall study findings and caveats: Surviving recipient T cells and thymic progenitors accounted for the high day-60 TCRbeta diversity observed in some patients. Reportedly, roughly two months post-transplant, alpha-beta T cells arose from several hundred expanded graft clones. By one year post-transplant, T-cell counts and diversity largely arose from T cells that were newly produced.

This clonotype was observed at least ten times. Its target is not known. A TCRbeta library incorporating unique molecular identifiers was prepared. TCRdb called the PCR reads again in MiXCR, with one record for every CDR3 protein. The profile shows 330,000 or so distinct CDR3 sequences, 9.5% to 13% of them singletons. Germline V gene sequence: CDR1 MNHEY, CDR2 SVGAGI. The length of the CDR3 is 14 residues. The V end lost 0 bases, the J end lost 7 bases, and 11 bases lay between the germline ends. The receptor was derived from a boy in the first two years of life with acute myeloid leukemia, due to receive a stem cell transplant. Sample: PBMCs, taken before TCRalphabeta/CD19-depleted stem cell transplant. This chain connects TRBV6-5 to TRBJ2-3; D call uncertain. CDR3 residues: CASSYSKARNTQYF. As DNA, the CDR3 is TGTGCCAGCAGTTACTCGAAGGCAAGGAATACGCAGTATTTT.